A single sample is the source of the 20 T cell receptor beta chains below, sequenced in a study of radiotherapy plus CTLA-4 blockade in lung cancer. Measured with immunoSEQ multiplex PCR; TCRdb has only the in-frame clones, and not every one. The data contain some 67,000 clones, approximately 76% of them seen just once; the ten biggest clones take up roughly 15%. The material was peripheral blood, obtained from a patient treated with radiotherapy plus ipilimumab. These receptors originate from a human donor with non-small cell lung cancer whose response to radiotherapy plus ipilimumab could not be evaluated. Some clones in this sample may be carry-over from other donors' samples.

This clone was seen only a few times. The CDR3, as DNA: TGTGCCAGCAGCTTAGTGCAGGGGGGTGAAAAACTGTTTTTT. Translated, it gives CASSLVQGGEKLFF. The V and J genes are TRBV7-9 and TRBJ1-4, with 7 positions matching TRBD1. The CDR3 covers 14 residues. J lost 7 bases, V lost 1 base, and 3 bases had no gene match. Germline CDR1 SEHNR, CDR2 FQNEAQ (reference sequence).

The chain has TRBV29-1 and TRBJ1-1, with D possibly matching TRBD1 (5 bases). The CDR3 has 12 residues. Trimming removed 5 bases at V and 7 bases at J, with 14 bases between. Germline V lookup: CDR1 SQVTM, CDR2 ANQGSEA. In DNA form, the CDR3 reads TGCAGCGTTTCCCCGCAGGGCGTTGAAGCTTTCTTT. Encoded protein: CSVSPQGVEAFF.

The rearrangement uses TRBV4-1 and TRBJ2-4; 7 nucleotides line up with TRBD1. J lost 2 bases, V lost 6 bases, and 4 bases had no gene match. Germline CDR1 is MGHRA and CDR2 is YSYEKL. The CDR3 is 14 residues long. The CDR3 coding sequence is TGCGCCAGCAGGGAACAGGGGACCAAAAACATTCAGTACTTC. Amino acids: CASREQGTKNIQYF.

About this clone itself: A read error may account for a junction end that differs from germline. Different DNA sequences within this sample yield the same CDR3. The chain recombines TRBV15 with TRBJ2-7; D might be TRBD1 (7 bases). CDR3 size: 15 residues. Germline CDR1 reads LNHNV; CDR2 reads YYDKDF (reference sequence). The CDR3 DNA is TGTGCCACCAGTAGAGGGGGGACAGAGTCCTACGAGCAGTACTTC. Translated, it gives CATSRGGTESYEQYF.

On this clone: This specimen includes other DNA sequences encoding the same CDR3. The chain is built from TRBV5-6 and TRBJ1-2; D remains ambiguous. Germline CDR1 is SGHDT and CDR2 is YYEEEE. Trimming cost V 0 bases and J 5 bases, with 5 bases left between them. The CDR3 is made up of 12 amino acids. Written as DNA, the CDR3 is TGTGCCAGCAGCTTGGCTAGGTATGGCTACACCTTC. This translates into CASSLARYGYTF.

The chain joins TRBV19 to TRBJ2-3; TRBD1 matches 7 bases. The CDR3 runs to 16 residues. Germline CDR1 and CDR2: LNHDA and SQIVND (reference sequence). V lost 5 bases to trimming and J lost 2 bases; unmatched junction nucleotides: 10. The CDR3 protein is CASSFLTGASTDTQYF. CDR3 DNA sequence: TGTGCCAGTAGTTTTCTCACAGGGGCCTCCACAGATACGCAGTATTTT.

The chain couples TRBV27 to TRBJ1-6; 10 nucleotides agree with TRBD1. CDR1 is MNHEY and CDR2 is SMNVEV in the germline V gene (reference sequence). The CDR3 sequence is 18 residues long. The J segment lost 5 bases and the V segment lost 6 bases, leaving 13 bases of the junction unmatched. This CDR3 reads CASSRLSGQGFNNSPLHF. The DNA of the CDR3 is TGTGCCAGCAGCCGCTTGTCGGGACAGGGGTTTAATAATTCACCCCTCCACTTT.

The CDR3 loop is CASSQGTSPLETQYF. CDR3 bases: TGTGCCAGCAGCCAAGGGACTAGCCCTTTGGAGACCCAGTACTTC. The rearrangement links TRBV14 to TRBJ2-5; 8 nucleotides line up with TRBD2. The V gene's germline CDR1 is SGHDN and CDR2 FVKESK. V was pared by 1 base and J by 5 bases, with 6 bases of the junction left unmatched. This CDR3 comprises 15 residues.

The V call is TRBV19, the J call TRBJ1-5, with D possibly being TRBD1 (6 bases). Germline V gene sequence: CDR1 LNHDA, CDR2 SQIVND (reference sequence). Deletions cut 0 bases from V and 1 base from J, with 13 bases between. This CDR3 has 17 residues. This chain's CDR3 is CASSIDRTDRSNQPQHF. The CDR3 region has the DNA TGTGCCAGTAGTATAGACAGGACGGACAGAAGCAATCAGCCCCAGCATTTT.

This sequence joins TRBV9 and TRBJ2-1; 10 bases agree with TRBD2. CDR1 and CDR2 from the germline V gene are SGDLS and YYNGEE. The CDR3 totals 14 residues. The ends lost 0 bases at V and 10 bases at J; junction bases unmatched: 4. CDR3 sequence (DNA): TGTGCCAGCAGCGTAGGGAGTAGCGGGGGGGAGCAGTTCTTC. This gives the protein CASSVGSSGGEQFF.

The chain employs TRBV7-9 and TRBJ2-1, with a weak D call TRBD2 (6 bases). Germline V gives CDR1 SEHNR, CDR2 FQNEAQ (reference sequence). V dropped 3 bases and J dropped 0 bases, with 15 bases sitting between them. The CDR3 contains 17 residues. CDR3 in amino acids: CASSFPSDGSSYNEQFF. DNA for the CDR3: TGTGCCAGCAGCTTTCCTTCGGACGGGAGCTCCTACAATGAGCAGTTCTTC. The full variable domain, rest sourced from reference TRBV7-9 and TRBJ2-1, is DTGVSQNPRHKITKRGQNVTFRCDPISEHNRLYWYRQTLGQGPEFLTYFQNEAQLEKSRLLSDRFSAERPKGSFSTLEIQRTEQGDSAMYLCASSFPSDGSSYNEQFFGPGTRLTVL.

The V call is TRBV7-2, the J call TRBJ1-5; 7 positions match TRBD1. The CDR3 extends over 15 amino acids. J lost 1 base, V lost 5 bases, and 5 bases had no gene match. The germline gives CDR1 SGHTA, CDR2 FQGNSA. The CDR3 nucleotides are TGTGCCAGCAGCGTACAGGGGAACAGCAATCAGCCCCAGCATTTT. Its translation is CASSVQGNSNQPQHF. The whole variable domain, filled in from reference TRBV7-2 and TRBJ1-5, reads GAGVSQSPSNKVTEKGKDVELRCDPISGHTALYWYRQSLGQGLEFLIYFQGNSAPDKSGLPSDRFSAERTGGSVSTLTIQRTQQEDSAVYLCASSVQGNSNQPQHFGDGTRLSIL.

The V gene is TRBV6-1, the J gene TRBJ1-2; 7 positions match TRBD1. Per germline, CDR1 MNHNS and CDR2 SASEGT. Trimming removed 0 bases from V and 5 bases from J; junction bases left unmatched: 3. The CDR3 covers 14 residues. DNA of the CDR3: TGTGCCAGCAGTGAAGCCCAGGGGGTATATGGCTACACCTTC. This codes for CASSEAQGVYGYTF.

The rearrangement links TRBV27 to TRBJ2-7; D is perhaps TRBD1 (5 bases). There are 13 residues in the CDR3. Germline CDR1 reads MNHEY; CDR2 reads SMNVEV (reference sequence). V dropped 3 bases and J dropped 3 bases, with 9 bases sitting between them. In DNA form, the CDR3 reads TGTGCCAGCAGTTTCAGGGTTGGCTACGAGCAGTACTTC. Encoded protein: CASSFRVGYEQYF.

The rearrangement joins TRBV5-1 to TRBJ1-1, with D perhaps matching TRBD1 (6 bases). Germline V CDR1 and CDR2: SGHRS, YFSETQ. The CDR3 is 15 amino acids. Trimming shortened V by 0 bases and J by 1 base, and 10 bases separated the two germline ends. DNA for the CDR3: TGCGCCAGCAGCTTGGCTTTGGACAGGAACACTGAAGCTTTCTTT. Its protein is CASSLALDRNTEAFF.

The rearrangement uses TRBV10-1 and TRBJ2-7, with 10 bases that match TRBD1. The CDR3 runs 13 residues. V lost 9 bases and J lost 9; bases outside the gene matches: 11. Germline V lookup: CDR1 WNHNN, CDR2 SYGVQD (reference sequence). The CDR3 here is CASTDRGPQGQYF. CDR3 nucleotide sequence: TGCGCCAGTACCGACAGGGGGCCTCAGGGGCAGTACTTC.

This sequence joins TRBV11-1 and TRBJ1-6; 7 nucleotides match TRBD1. CDR3 length equals 16 residues. J was trimmed by 5 bases and V by 5 bases; bases with no gene match: 9. Germline V gives CDR1 SGHAT, CDR2 FQDESV (reference sequence). The CDR3 protein is CASSQWTGRNNSPLHF. CDR3 coding DNA: TGTGCCAGCAGCCAATGGACAGGTCGGAATAATTCACCCCTCCACTTT.

The CDR3 loop reads CASRQGSDGYTF. The CDR3 DNA reads TGTGCCAGCAGACAGGGGTCGGATGGCTACACCTTC. The chain carries TRBV7-9 and TRBJ1-2; 7 nucleotides match TRBD1. Losses at the gene ends were 6 bases for V and 6 bases for J; bases not matched to a gene: 4. The CDR3 covers 12 residues. Germline CDR1 and CDR2: SEHNR and FQNEAQ (reference sequence).

The rearrangement links TRBV5-4 to TRBJ2-6; 8 bases are a match to TRBD1. The ends lost 2 bases at V and 5 bases at J; junction bases unmatched: 9. The germline CDR1 and CDR2 sequences are SGHNT and YYREEE (reference sequence). The CDR3 runs 17 residues. In DNA form, the CDR3 reads TGTGCCAGCAGCTTCGGGGGACAGGTGGTTAGGGCCAACGTCCTGACTTTC. Protein: CASSFGGQVVRANVLTF.

This chain connects TRBV7-8 to TRBJ2-3; TRBD1 matches 11 bases. Trimming at V came to 5 bases and at J to 4 bases, leaving 5 bases not matched to a gene. CDR1 SGHVS and CDR2 FQNEAQ come from the germline V gene. The CDR3 spans 15 residues. CDR3 sequence (DNA): TGTGCCAGCAGCGCCGGACAGGGGGCATCAGATACGCAGTATTTT. Its protein is CASSAGQGASDTQYF. Full variable domain (missing parts from reference TRBV7-8 and TRBJ2-3): GAGVSQSPRYKVAKRGQDVALRCDPISGHVSLFWYQQALGQGPEFLTYFQNEAQLDKSGLPSDRFFAERPEGSVSTLKIQRTQQEDSAVYLCASSAGQGASDTQYFGPGTRLTVL.